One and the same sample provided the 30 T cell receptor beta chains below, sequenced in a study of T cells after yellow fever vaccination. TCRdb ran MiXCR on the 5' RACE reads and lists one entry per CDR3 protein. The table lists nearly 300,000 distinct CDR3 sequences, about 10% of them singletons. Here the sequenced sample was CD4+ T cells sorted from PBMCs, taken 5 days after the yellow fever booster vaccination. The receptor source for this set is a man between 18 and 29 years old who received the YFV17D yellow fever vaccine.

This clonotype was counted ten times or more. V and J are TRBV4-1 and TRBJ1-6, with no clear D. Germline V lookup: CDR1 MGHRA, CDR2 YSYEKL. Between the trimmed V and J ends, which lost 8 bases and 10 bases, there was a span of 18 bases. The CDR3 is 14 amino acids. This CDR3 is CASGLEGNRSPLHF. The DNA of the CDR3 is TGCGCCAGCGGATTGGAGGGAAATCGGTCACCCCTCCACTTT.

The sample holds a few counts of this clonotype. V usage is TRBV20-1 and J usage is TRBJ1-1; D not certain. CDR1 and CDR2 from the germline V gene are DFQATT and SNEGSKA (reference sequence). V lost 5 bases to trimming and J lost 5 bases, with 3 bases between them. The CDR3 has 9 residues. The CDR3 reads CSAGTEAFF. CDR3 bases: TGCAGTGCTGGAACTGAAGCTTTCTTT.

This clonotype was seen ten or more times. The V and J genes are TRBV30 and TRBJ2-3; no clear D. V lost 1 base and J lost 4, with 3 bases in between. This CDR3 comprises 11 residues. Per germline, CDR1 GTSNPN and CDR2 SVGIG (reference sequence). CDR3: CAWSGSDTQYF. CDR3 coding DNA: TGTGCCTGGAGTGGGTCAGATACGCAGTATTTT.

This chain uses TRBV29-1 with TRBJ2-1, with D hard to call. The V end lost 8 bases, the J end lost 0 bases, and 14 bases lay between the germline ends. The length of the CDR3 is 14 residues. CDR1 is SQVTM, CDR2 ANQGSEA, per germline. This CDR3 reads CSPVVLYSYNEQFF. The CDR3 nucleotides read TGCAGCCCTGTGGTATTATACTCCTACAATGAGCAGTTCTTC.

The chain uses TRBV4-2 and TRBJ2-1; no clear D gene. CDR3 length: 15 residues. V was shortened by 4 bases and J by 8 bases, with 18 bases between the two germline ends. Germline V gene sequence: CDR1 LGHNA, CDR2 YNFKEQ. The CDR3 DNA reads TGTGCCAGCAGCCCCGGACGGATCCTGGGTTATGAGCAGTTCTTC. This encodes CASSPGRILGYEQFF.

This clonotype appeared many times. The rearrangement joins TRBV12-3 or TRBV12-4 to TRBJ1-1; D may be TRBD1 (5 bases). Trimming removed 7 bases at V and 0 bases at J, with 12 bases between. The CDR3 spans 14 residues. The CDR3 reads CASTAGLVNTEAFF. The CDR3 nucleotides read TGTGCCAGCACCGCGGGACTCGTGAACACTGAAGCTTTCTTT.

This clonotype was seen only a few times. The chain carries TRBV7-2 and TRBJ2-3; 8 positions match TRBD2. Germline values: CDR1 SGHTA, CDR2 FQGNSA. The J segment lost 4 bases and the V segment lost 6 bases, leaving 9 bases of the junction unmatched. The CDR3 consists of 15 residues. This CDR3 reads CASSPGLASADTQYF. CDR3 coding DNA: TGTGCCAGCAGTCCAGGACTAGCTTCCGCAGATACGCAGTATTTT.

CDR3 DNA sequence: TGCGCCAGCAGGACAGGGGTGAACACCGGGGAGCTGTTTTTT. This codes for CASRTGVNTGELFF. The chain links TRBV5-1 to TRBJ2-2, with 8 bases aligning to TRBD1. In germline, CDR1 is SGHRS, CDR2 YFSETQ. The CDR3 has 14 residues. V dropped 5 bases and J dropped 1; count of bases not matched to a gene: 1. The entire variable domain, with the rest obtained from reference TRBV5-1 and TRBJ2-2, is as follows: KAGVTQTPRYLIKTRGQQVTLSCSPISGHRSVSWYQQTPGQGLQFLFEYFSETQRNKGNFPGRFSGRQFSNSRSEMNVSTLELGDSALYLCASRTGVNTGELFFGEGSRLTVL.

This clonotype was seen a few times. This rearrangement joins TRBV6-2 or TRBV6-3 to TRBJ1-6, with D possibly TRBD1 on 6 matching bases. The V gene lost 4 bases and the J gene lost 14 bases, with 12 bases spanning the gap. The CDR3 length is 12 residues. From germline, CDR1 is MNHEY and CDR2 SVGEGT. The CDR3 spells CASSWGTFTLHF. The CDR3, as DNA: TGTGCCAGCAGTTGGGGGACATTCACCCTCCACTTT.

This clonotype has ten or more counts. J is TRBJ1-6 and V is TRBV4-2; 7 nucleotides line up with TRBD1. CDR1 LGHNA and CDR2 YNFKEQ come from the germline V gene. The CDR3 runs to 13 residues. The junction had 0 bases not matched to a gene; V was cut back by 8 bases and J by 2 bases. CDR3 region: CASGTAYNSPLHF. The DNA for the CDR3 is TGTGCCAGCGGGACAGCCTATAATTCACCCCTCCACTTT.

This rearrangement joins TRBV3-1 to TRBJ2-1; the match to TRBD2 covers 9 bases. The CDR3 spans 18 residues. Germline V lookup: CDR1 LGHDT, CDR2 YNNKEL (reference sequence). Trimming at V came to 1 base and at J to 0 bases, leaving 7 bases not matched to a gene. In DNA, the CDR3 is TGTGCCAGCAGCCAAGGGACTAGCGCTTCAAGCTCCTACAATGAGCAGTTCTTC. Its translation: CASSQGTSASSSYNEQFF.

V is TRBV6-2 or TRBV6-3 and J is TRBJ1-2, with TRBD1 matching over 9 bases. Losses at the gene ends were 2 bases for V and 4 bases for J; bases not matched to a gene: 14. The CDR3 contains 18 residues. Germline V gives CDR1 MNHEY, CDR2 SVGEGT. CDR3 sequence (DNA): TGTGCCAGCAGTTACACGGGACAGGGAAAGGTCTACTCCTATGGCTACACCTTC. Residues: CASSYTGQGKVYSYGYTF.

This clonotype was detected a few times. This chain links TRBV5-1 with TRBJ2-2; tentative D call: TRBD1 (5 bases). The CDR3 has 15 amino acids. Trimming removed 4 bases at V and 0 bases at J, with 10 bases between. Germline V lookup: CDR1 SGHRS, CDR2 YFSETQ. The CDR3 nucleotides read TGCGCCAGCAGCATCCAGGGATCGAACACCGGGGAGCTGTTTTTT. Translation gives CASSIQGSNTGELFF.

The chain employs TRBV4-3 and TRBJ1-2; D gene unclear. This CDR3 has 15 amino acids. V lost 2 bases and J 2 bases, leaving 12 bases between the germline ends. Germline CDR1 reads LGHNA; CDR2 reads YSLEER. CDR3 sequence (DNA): TGCGCCAGCAGCCAAATATGGGCGGACAACTATGGCTACACCTTC. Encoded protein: CASSQIWADNYGYTF.

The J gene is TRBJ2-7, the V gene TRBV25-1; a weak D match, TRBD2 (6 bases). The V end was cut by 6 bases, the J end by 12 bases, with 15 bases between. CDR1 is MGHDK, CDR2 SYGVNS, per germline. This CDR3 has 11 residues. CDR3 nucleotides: TGTGCCAGCAGCGCCAATGGGGGGTTGTACGTC. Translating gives CASSANGGLYV.

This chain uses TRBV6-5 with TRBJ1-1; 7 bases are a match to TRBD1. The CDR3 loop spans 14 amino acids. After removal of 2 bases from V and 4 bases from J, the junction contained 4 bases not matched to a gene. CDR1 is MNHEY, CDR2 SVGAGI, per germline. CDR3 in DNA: TGTGCCAGCAGTTACACGACAGGGCGCACTGAAGCTTTCTTT. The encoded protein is CASSYTTGRTEAFF.

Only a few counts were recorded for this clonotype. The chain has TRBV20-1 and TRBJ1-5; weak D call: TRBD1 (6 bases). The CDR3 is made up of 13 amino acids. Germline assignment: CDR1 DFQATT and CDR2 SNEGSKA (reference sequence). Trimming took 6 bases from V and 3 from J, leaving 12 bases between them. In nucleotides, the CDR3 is TGCAGTGCAAGACGGGACACCAATCAGCCCCAGCATTTT. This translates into CSARRDTNQPQHF.

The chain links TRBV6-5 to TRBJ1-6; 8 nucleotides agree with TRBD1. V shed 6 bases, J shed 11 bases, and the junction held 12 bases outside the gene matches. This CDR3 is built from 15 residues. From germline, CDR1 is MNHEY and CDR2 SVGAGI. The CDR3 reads CASSQRGQGAPPLHF. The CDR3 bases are TGTGCCAGCAGCCAAAGGGGGCAGGGGGCACCACCCCTCCACTTT.

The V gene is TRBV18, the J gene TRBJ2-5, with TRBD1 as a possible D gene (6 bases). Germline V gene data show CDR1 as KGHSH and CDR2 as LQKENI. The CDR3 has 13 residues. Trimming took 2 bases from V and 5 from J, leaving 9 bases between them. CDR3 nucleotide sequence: TGTGCCAGCTCACCAAACAGGGTGGAGACCCAGTACTTC. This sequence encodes CASSPNRVETQYF.

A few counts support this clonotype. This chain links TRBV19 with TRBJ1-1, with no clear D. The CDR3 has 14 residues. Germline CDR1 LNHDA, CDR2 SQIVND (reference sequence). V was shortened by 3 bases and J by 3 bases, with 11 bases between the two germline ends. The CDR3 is CASSILDTDTEAFF. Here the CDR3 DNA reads TGTGCCAGTAGTATTCTTGACACCGACACTGAAGCTTTCTTT.

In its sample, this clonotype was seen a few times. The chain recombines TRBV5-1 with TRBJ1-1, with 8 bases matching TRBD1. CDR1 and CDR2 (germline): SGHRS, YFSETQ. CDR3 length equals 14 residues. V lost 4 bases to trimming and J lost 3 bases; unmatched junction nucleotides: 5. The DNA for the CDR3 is TGCGCCAGCAGCCGTTCGGGACAGGACACTGAAGCTTTCTTT. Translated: CASSRSGQDTEAFF. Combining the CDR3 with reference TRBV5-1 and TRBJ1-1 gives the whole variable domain KAGVTQTPRYLIKTRGQQVTLSCSPISGHRSVSWYQQTPGQGLQFLFEYFSETQRNKGNFPGRFSGRQFSNSRSEMNVSTLELGDSALYLCASSRSGQDTEAFFGQGTRLTVV.

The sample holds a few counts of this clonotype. The CDR3 sequence is CASSRETGFYNEQFF. The CDR3 DNA reads as TGTGCCAGCAGCCGGGAGACAGGTTTCTACAATGAGCAGTTCTTC. The chain is built from TRBV11-2 and TRBJ2-1; D assignment may be TRBD1 or TRBD2 (6 bases each). V lost 5 bases and J 3 bases, leaving 14 bases between the germline ends. The CDR3 is 15 amino acids. Germline CDR1 and CDR2: SGHAT and FQNNGV.

The CDR3 sequence is CASSLSQGEGYTF. DNA of the CDR3: TGTGCCAGCAGCCTTTCACAGGGGGAAGGCTACACCTTC. This chain joins TRBV7-9 and TRBJ1-2; TRBD1 aligns across 8 bases. Germline CDR1 SEHNR, CDR2 FQNEAQ (reference sequence). CDR3 length: 13 residues. The J segment lost 8 bases and the V segment lost 5 bases, leaving 7 bases of the junction unmatched.

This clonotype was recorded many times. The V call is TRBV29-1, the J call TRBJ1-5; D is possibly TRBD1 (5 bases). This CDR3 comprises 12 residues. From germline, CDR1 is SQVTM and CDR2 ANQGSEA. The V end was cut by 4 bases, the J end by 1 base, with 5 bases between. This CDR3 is CSVAGSNQPQHF. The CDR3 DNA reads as TGCAGCGTTGCAGGGAGCAATCAGCCCCAGCATTTT. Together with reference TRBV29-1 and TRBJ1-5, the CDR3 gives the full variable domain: SAVISQKPSRDICQRGTSLTIQCQVDSQVTMMFWYRQQPGQSLTLIATANQGSEATYESGFVIDKFPISRPNLTFSTLTVSNMSPEDSSIYLCSVAGSNQPQHFGDGTRLSIL.

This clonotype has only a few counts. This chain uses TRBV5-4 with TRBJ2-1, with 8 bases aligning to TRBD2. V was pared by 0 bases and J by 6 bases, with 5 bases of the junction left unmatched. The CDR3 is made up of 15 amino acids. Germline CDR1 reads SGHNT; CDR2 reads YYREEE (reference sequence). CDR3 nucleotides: TGTGCCAGCAGCTTGGTCGGGGGGGTTGGCAATGAGCAGTTCTTC. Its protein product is CASSLVGGVGNEQFF.

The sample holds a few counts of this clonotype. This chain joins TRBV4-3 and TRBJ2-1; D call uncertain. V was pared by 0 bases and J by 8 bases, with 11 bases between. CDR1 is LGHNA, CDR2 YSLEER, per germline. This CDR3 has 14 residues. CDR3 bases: TGCGCCAGCAGCCAAGAAGGAAGGACGGATGAGCAGTTCTTC. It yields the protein CASSQEGRTDEQFF.

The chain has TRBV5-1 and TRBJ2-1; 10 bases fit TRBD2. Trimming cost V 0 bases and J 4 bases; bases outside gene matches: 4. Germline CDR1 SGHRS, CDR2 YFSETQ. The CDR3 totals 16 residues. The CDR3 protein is CASSLEIAGGYNEQFF. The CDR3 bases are TGCGCCAGCAGCTTGGAGATAGCGGGGGGATACAATGAGCAGTTCTTC.

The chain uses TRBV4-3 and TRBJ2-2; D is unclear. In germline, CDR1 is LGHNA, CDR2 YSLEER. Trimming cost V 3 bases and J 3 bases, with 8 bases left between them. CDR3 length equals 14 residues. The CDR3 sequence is CASSQRPYTGELFF. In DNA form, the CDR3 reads TGCGCCAGCAGCCAGAGGCCCTACACCGGGGAGCTGTTTTTT.

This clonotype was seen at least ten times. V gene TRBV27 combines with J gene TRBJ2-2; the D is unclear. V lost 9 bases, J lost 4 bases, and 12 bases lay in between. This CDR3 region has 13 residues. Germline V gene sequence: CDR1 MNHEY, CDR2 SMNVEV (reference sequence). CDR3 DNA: TGTGCCAGTGCGTCTAGGGCCACCGGGGAGCTGTTTTTT. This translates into CASASRATGELFF.

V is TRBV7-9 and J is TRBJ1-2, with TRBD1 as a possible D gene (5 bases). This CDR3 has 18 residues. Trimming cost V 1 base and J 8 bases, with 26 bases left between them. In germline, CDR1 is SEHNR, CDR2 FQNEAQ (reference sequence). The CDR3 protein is CASSLGTGWATRNGGYTF. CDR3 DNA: TGTGCCAGCAGCTTAGGCACAGGATGGGCTACGAGGAACGGCGGCTACACCTTC.